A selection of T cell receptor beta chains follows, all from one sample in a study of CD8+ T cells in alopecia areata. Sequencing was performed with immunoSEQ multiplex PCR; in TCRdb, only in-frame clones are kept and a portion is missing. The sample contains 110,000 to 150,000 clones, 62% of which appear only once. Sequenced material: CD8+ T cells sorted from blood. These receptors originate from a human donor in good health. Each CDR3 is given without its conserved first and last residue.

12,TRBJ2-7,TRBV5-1,ASSFTGEAYEQY
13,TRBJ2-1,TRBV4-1,ASSRQVSSYNEQF
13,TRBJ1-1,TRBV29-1,SVPHQTGRGTEAF
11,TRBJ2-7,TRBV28,ASKGLVLYEQY
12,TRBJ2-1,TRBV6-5,ASSYQGEYNEQF
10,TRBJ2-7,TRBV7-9,ASSRDTYEQY
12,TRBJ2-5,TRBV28,ASSFMGDGETQY
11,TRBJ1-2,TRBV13,ASSKQGRHGYT
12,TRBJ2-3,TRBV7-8,ASSLMGSRDTQY
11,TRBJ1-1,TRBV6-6,ASRLWGNTEAF
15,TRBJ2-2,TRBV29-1,SVASGLAEGNTGELF
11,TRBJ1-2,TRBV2,ASGTGGVYGYT
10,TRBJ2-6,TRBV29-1,SVVVQNNVLT
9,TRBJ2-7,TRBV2,ATTTVYEQY
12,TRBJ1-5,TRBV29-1,SVEDPIFYPAKH
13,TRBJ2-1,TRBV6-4,ASSGEGGSYNEQF
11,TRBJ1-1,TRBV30,AWRRGGYTEAF
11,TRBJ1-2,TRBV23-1,ASSPGQGSGYT
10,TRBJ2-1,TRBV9,ASSVVYHEQF
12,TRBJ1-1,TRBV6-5,ASSSRVGWTEAF
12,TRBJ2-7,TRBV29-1,SVEVPGASYEQY
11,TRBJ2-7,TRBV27,ASSLSRAGEQY
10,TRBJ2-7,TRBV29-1,SVEDQPYQQY
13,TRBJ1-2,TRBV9,ASSVSGQHNYGYT
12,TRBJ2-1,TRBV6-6,ASTGTSGNNEQF
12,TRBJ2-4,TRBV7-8,ASSLGARGVIQY
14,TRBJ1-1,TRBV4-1,ASSQEQHSLNTEAF
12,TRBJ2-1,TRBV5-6,ASTYEQEVYEQF
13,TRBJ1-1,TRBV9,ASSVDGQPNTEAF
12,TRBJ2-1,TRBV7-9,ASSAAGPYNEQF
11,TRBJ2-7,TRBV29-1,SVRGGLTYEQY
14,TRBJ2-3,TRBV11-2,ASRLAGGPITDTQY
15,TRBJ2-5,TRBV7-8,ASSLPPGSNPQETQY
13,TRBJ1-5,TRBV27,ASSPIRYSNQPQH
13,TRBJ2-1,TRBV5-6,ASSPGTGPISEQF
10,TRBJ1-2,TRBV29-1,SVGDRSYGYT
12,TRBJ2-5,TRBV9,ASSRTGVQETQY
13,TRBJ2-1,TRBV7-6,ASSRTSGNYNEQF
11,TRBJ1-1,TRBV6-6,ASTALGGTEAF
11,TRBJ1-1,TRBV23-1,ASHTGGVTEAF
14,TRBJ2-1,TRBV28,ASSLGGWGSYNEQF
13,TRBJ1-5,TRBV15,ATSRGRGGNQPQH
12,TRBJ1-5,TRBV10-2,ASSGGVSNQPQH
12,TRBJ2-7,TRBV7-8,ASSDSGRSYEQY
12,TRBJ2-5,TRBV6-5,ASSPSGGRETQY
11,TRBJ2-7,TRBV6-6,ASSYGRAYEQY